The TCR beta chain under discussion was sequenced for a study of T cell responses to AZD1222 COVID-19 vaccine (dated by TCRdb to about 2021). For the study in its entirety: TCR sequencing was performed for 230 to 250 trial participants, of whom 200 to 220 were given two doses of AZD1222 and about 25 were given two doses of MenACWY control vaccine. Trial participants were enrolled by age into subgroups of 18-55, 56-69 and 70-plus years, and approximately 150, 30 and 60 TCR-sequenced participants, respectively, were included in these subgroups. Summary of the overall study and its limitations: Most participants were white British and females outnumbered males, and the authors suggested that clonal diversity may have been underestimated. Epitopes outside the regions mutated in the B.1.351 and B.1.1.7 variants were reportedly recognized by nearly half of the unique spike-specific TCRs. The whole spike protein was spanned by vaccine-associated CD4 TCRs, and dominant responses were seen in regions 160-218 and 743-854. Spike-specific TCR breadth and depth rose significantly after two AZD1222 doses compared with day 0 and with MenACWY recipients. Conclusions about previously exposed vaccinees are limited because only five to seven AZD1222 recipients were SARS-CoV-2 seropositive at baseline. No day 14 peak-response samples were available, so repertoires were characterized only after the peak T cell response. The 56-69-year group was small, and its depth increase did not reach significance, likely because of low power.

The CDR3 regions of human TCRbeta chains were analyzed by immunosequencing. As for how the authors treated the data: Repertoire TCRs were checked for matches against a reference library of SARS-CoV-2-specific TCRs that had been generated using the MIRA antigen-specificity platform. Breadth meant the fraction of unique TCRs that were SARS-CoV-2-associated, whereas depth meant the fraction of total T cells that were SARS-CoV-2-associated. Using the MIRA data, each spike-specific TCR was mapped to the spike region that the TCR reacts to and placed in a CD4 or CD8 class. Log10-transformed breadth and depth values were compared by one-way ANOVA with Sidak's multiple comparisons tests. In TCRdb, the immuneACCESS table is reduced to in-frame sequences with V and J assigned. These tables do not hold every clone; where another copy was compared, an unresolved V gene accounts for under half, and the others remain unexplained. V and J calls and clone size are given by that table; D and trimming were obtained from the DNA. This sample is represented by around 110,000 clones; around 85% of them were singletons. Jointly, the top ten make up 3.9% of the sample.

The sample's time point, from its label and the paper: baseline before first vaccination. In light of the paper, this sample's treatment or condition label describes: meningococcal conjugate vaccine given as trial control. Samples from vaccinated people were obtained from the UK trials COV001 and COV002, which included a single-blind randomized controlled phase 2/3 trial of AZD1222 (ChAdOx1 nCoV-19) in healthy adults. For TCRbeta chain sequencing, PBMC samples from trial participants were taken at day 0 and at day 28 after the second dose. As concerns this clone: The specificity of this receptor is unknown. Per-base quality was not reported, and no clone a single base away is much larger than it.

The CDR3, cysteine through phenylalanine, is 14 amino acids long. Kept here is only the CDR3 DNA, which spans 42 bases and is read in frame from base 1. V loses 6 bases at its end and J loses 2 bases; junction bases beyond the gene matches: 5. From a lookup of the germline V gene (reference sequence), CDR1 and CDR2 are LNHDA and SQIVND. This sequence originates from an adult in good health. The material sequenced was peripheral blood, taken on day 0 of MenACWY control vaccination. The chain is assembled from TRBV19 and TRBJ1-2; 8 of the junction bases match TRBD1. The sequenced DNA is TGTGCCAGTAGGACAGGGGATAAGAACTATGGCTACACCTTC. Translated, it reads CASRTGDKNYGYTF.